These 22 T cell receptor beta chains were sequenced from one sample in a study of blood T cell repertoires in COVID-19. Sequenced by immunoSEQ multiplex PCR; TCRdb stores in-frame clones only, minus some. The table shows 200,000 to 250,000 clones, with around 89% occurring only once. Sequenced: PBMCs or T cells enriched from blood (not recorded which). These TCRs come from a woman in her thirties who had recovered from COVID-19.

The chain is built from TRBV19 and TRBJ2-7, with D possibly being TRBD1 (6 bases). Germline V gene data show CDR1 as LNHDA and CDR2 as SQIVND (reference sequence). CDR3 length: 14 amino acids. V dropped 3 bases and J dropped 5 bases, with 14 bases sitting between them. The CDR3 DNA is TGTGCCAGTAGTATCCTCCAGGGGACGAACGAGCAGTACTTC. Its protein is CASSILQGTNEQYF.

The CDR3 loop reads CASTPGTSNTEAFF. The CDR3 DNA sequence: TGTGCCAGCACTCCCGGGACTTCGAACACTGAAGCTTTCTTT. V and J are TRBV28 and TRBJ1-1; possible D gene TRBD1, 5 bases. CDR1 and CDR2 (germline): MDHEN, SYDVKM. This CDR3 is 14 amino acids long. V shed 7 bases and J shed 1 base, with 13 bases lying between them.

The CDR3 DNA reads TGTGCCAGCAGCCCGGACAGGGGGAGGAATGAGCAGTTCTTC. Its protein is CASSPDRGRNEQFF. The genes are TRBV9 and TRBJ2-1, with TRBD1 matching over 10 bases. Germline lookup yields CDR1 SGDLS and CDR2 YYNGEE. The CDR3 is 14 amino acids. The J segment lost 7 bases and the V segment lost 4 bases, leaving 5 bases of the junction unmatched.

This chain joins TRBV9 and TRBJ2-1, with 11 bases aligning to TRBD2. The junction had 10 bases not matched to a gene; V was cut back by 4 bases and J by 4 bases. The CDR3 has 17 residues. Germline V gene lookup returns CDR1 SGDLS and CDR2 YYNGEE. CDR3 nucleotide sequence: TGTGCCAGCAGCCTGGGACCGGGACTAGCGGCGTACAATGAGCAGTTCTTC. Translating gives CASSLGPGLAAYNEQFF.

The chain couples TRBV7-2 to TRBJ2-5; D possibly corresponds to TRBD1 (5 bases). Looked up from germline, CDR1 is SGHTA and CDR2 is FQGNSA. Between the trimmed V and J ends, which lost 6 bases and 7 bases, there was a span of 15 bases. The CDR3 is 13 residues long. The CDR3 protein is CASRNRVQGTQYF. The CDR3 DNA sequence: TGTGCCAGCAGGAACCGGGTCCAGGGGACCCAGTACTTC.

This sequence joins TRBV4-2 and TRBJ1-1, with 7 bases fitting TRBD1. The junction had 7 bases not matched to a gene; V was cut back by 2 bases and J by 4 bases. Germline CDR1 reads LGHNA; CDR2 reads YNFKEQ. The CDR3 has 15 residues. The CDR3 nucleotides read TGTGCCAGCAGCCAACCGACAGGGTCAGTCACTGAAGCTTTCTTT. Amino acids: CASSQPTGSVTEAFF.

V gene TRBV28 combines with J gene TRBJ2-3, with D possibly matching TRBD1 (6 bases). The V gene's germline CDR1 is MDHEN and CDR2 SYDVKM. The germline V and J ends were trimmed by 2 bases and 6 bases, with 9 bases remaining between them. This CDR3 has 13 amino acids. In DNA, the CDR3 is TGTGCCAGCAGTTTAGGACAGCTTGATACGCAGTATTTT. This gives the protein CASSLGQLDTQYF. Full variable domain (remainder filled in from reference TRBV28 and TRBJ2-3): DVKVTQSSRYLVKRTGEKVFLECVQDMDHENMFWYRQDPGLGLRLIYFSYDVKMKEKGDIPEGYSVSREKKERFSLILESASTNQTSMYLCASSLGQLDTQYFGPGTRLTVL.

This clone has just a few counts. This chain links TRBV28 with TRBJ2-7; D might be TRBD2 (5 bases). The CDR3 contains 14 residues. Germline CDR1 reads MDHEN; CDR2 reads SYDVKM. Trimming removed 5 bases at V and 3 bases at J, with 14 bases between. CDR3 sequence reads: CASSKRFPLYEQYF. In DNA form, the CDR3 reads TGTGCCAGCAGTAAGCGGTTCCCTCTCTACGAGCAGTACTTC.

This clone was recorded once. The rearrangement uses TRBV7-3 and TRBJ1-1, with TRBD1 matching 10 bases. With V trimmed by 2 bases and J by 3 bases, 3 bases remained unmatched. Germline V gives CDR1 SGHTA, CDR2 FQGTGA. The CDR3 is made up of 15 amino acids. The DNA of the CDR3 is TGTGCCAGCAGCTTAGCTGGACAGGGGGACACTGAAGCTTTCTTT. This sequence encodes CASSLAGQGDTEAFF.

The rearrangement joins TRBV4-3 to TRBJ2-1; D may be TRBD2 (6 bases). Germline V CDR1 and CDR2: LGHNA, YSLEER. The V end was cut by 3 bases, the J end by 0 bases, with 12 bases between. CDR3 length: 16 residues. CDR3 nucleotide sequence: TGCGCCAGCAGCCATTGGCTCGGGAGCTCCTACAATGAGCAGTTCTTC. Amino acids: CASSHWLGSSYNEQFF.

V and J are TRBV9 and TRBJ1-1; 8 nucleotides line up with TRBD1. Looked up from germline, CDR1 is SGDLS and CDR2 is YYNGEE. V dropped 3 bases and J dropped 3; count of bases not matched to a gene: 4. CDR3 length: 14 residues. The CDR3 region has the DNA TGTGCCAGCAGCGACCAGGGGGCTTACACTGAAGCTTTCTTT. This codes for CASSDQGAYTEAFF.

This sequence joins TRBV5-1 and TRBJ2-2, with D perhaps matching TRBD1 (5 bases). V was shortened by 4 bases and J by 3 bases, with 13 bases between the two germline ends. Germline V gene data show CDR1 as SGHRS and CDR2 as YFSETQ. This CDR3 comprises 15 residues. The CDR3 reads CASSPVQAYTGELFF. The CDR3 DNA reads TGCGCCAGCAGCCCGGTACAGGCGTACACCGGGGAGCTGTTTTTT.

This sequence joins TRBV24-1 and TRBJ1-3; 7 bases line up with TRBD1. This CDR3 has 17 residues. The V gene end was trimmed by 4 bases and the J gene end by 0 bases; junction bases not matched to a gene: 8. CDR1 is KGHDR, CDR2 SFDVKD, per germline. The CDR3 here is CATSDSGQPVSGNTIYF. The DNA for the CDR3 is TGTGCCACCAGTGACTCGGGACAGCCTGTCTCTGGAAACACCATATATTTT.

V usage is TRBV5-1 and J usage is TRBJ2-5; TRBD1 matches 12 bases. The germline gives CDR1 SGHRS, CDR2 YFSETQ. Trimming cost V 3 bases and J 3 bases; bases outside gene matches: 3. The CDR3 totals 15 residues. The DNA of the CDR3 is TGCGCCAGCAGCTCGGGGACAGGGGGCGAAGAGACCCAGTACTTC. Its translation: CASSSGTGGEETQYF.

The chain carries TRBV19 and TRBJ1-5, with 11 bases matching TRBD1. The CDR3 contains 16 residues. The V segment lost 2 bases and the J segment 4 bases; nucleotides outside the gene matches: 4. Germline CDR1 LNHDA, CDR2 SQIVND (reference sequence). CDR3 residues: CASSIRTGGDNQPQHF. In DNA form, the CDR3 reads TGTGCCAGTAGTATAAGGACAGGGGGCGATAATCAGCCCCAGCATTTT.

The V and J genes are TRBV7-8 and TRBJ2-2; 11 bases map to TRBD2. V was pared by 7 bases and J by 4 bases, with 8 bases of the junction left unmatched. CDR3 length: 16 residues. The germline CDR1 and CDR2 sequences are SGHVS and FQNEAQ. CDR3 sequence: CASTQRTSGRTGELFF. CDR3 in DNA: TGTGCCAGCACCCAGCGGACTAGCGGGCGCACCGGGGAGCTGTTTTTT.

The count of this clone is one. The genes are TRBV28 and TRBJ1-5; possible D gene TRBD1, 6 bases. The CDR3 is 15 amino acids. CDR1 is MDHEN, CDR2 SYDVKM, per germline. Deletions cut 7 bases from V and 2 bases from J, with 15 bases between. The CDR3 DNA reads TGTGCCAGCACCTCCGCAGGGGCAGGCAATCAGCCCCAGCATTTT. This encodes CASTSAGAGNQPQHF.

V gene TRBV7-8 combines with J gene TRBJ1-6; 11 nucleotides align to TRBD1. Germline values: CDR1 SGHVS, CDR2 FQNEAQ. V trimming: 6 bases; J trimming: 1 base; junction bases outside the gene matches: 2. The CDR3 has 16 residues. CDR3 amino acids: CASRGTGGSYNSPLHF. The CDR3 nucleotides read TGTGCCAGCAGGGGGACAGGGGGTTCCTATAATTCACCCCTCCACTTT. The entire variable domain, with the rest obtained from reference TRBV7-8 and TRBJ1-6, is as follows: GAGVSQSPRYKVAKRGQDVALRCDPISGHVSLFWYQQALGQGPEFLTYFQNEAQLDKSGLPSDRFFAERPEGSVSTLKIQRTQQEDSAVYLCASRGTGGSYNSPLHFGNGTRLTVT.

Here the CDR3 reads CASSLDTNQPQHF. The CDR3 bases are TGCGCCAGCAGCTTGGACACAAATCAGCCCCAGCATTTT. The chain carries TRBV5-1 and TRBJ1-5; D ambiguous. Germline CDR1 reads SGHRS; CDR2 reads YFSETQ. The germline V and J ends were trimmed by 0 bases and 4 bases, with 5 bases remaining between them. This CDR3 contains 13 residues.

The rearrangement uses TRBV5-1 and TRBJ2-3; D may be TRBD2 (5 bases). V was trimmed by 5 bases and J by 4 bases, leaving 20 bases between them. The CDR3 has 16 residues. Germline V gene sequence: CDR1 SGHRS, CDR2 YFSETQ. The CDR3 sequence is CASSFEAVMGPDTQYF. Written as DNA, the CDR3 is TGCGCCAGCAGTTTTGAAGCGGTAATGGGCCCAGATACGCAGTATTTT.

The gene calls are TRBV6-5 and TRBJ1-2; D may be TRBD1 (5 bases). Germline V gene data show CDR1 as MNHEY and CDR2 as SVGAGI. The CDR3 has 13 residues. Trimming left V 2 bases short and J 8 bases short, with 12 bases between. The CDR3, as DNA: TGTGCCAGCAGTTACAGGGGCCCCGAAGGCTACACCTTC. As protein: CASSYRGPEGYTF.

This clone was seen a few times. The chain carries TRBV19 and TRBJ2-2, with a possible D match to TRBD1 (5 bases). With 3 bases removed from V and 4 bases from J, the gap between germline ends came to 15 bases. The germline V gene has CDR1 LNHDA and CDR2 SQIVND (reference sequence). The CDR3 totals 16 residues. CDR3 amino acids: CASSIRRGLLTGELFF. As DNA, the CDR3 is TGTGCCAGTAGTATCAGAAGGGGCCTACTCACCGGGGAGCTGTTTTTT. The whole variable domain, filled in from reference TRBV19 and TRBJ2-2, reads DGGITQSPKYLFRKEGQNVTLSCEQNLNHDAMYWYRQDPGQGLRLIYYSQIVNDFQKGDIAEGYSVSREKKESFPLTVTSAQKNPTAFYLCASSIRRGLLTGELFFGEGSRLTVL.